What follows are 13 T cell receptor beta chains derived from one specimen sequenced in a study of cytomegalovirus exposure and HLA in healthy donors (dated by TCRdb to about 2017). Receptor amplification or capture employed the immunoSEQ multiplex PCR assay. Here the immuneACCESS table is served through TCRdb, limited to in-frame sequences with V and J called. Missing clones are a known gap in these copies; in checked studies unresolved V genes cover under half, and the rest lacks a known reason. The sample table lists roughly 76,000 clones, 94% of them with a count of one. The ten most abundant clones make up 1.5% to 1.7% of the sample. The sequenced sample was PBMCs. These receptors were collected from a young man in good health and CMV-seropositive.

The chain joins TRBV30 to TRBJ1-1; D is unclear. Germline-derived CDR1 and CDR2 are GTSNPN and SVGIG (reference sequence). The V end lost 1 base, the J end lost 0 bases, and 12 bases lay between the germline ends. The CDR3 sequence is 15 residues long. CDR3 loop: CAWSGAGPMNTEAFF. Here the CDR3 DNA reads TGTGCCTGGAGTGGGGCAGGTCCAATGAACACTGAAGCTTTCTTT. Filled out from reference TRBV30 and TRBJ1-1, the complete variable domain reads SQTIHQWPATLVQPVGSPLSLECTVEGTSNPNLYWYRQAAGRGLQLLFYSVGIGQISSEVPQNLSASRPQDRQFILSSKKLLLSDSGFYLCAWSGAGPMNTEAFFGQGTRLTVV.

This chain connects TRBV6-1 to TRBJ2-3, with TRBD2 matching 12 bases. The CDR3 is made up of 15 amino acids. V shed 5 bases and J 6 bases; nucleotides not matched to a gene: 6. From germline, CDR1 is MNHNS and CDR2 SASEGT. The CDR3: CASSTLAGGPDTQYF. CDR3 in DNA: TGTGCCAGCAGTACCCTAGCGGGAGGGCCGGATACGCAGTATTTT.

The J gene is TRBJ1-2, the V gene TRBV19, with 7 bases aligning to TRBD1. Trimming took 7 bases from V and 4 from J; bases not matched to a gene: 9. The CDR3 contains 14 residues. Germline assignment: CDR1 LNHDA and CDR2 SQIVND (reference sequence). Here the CDR3 DNA reads TGTGCCAGTAACCCGGACAGGTCCAGCTATGGCTACACCTTC. Translated, it gives CASNPDRSSYGYTF.

The chain combines TRBV9 with TRBJ2-2, with 10 positions matching TRBD2. With V trimmed by 0 bases and J by 3 bases, 2 bases remained unmatched. There are 16 residues in the CDR3. Germline-derived CDR1 and CDR2 are SGDLS and YYNGEE. The CDR3 nucleotides read TGTGCCAGCAGCGTAGGAGCGGGAGGGTACACCGGGGAGCTGTTTTTT. Protein product: CASSVGAGGYTGELFF.

The gene calls are TRBV6-5 and TRBJ2-3; D remains ambiguous. The CDR3 is 13 residues long. Germline V gives CDR1 MNHEY, CDR2 SVGAGI. V shed 4 bases and J shed 4 bases, with 9 bases lying between them. CDR3 amino acids: CASSFGWADTQYF. CDR3 coding DNA: TGTGCCAGCAGTTTCGGGTGGGCAGATACGCAGTATTTT.

The rearrangement uses TRBV11-2 and TRBJ2-2; a possible D gene is TRBD2 (6 bases). V gave up 5 bases and J gave up 2 bases, with 9 bases separating them. CDR3 size: 14 residues. Germline CDR1 and CDR2: SGHAT and FQNNGV. In DNA, the CDR3 is TGTGCCAGCAGCCGGGACTCAAACACCGGGGAGCTGTTTTTT. Translating gives CASSRDSNTGELFF.

The chain uses TRBV27 and TRBJ2-5; TRBD2 might be the D (5 bases). Germline assignment: CDR1 MNHEY and CDR2 SMNVEV (reference sequence). V shed 2 bases and J shed 8 bases, with 15 bases lying between them. The CDR3 consists of 14 residues. The CDR3 sequence: CASSLRASRETQYF. In DNA, the CDR3 is TGTGCCAGCAGTTTAAGGGCTAGTCGGGAAACCCAGTACTTC.

Written as DNA, the CDR3 is TGTGCCAGCAGCGTGGGAGCGGAGACCCAGTACTTC. Its protein product is CASSVGAETQYF. The rearrangement uses TRBV9 and TRBJ2-5; D possibly corresponds to TRBD2 (5 bases). Germline V gene sequence: CDR1 SGDLS, CDR2 YYNGEE. Trimming cost V 2 bases and J 5 bases, with 7 bases left between them. The CDR3 runs 12 residues.

The chain employs TRBV30 and TRBJ2-1; no definite D call. Per germline, CDR1 GTSNPN and CDR2 SVGIG (reference sequence). The CDR3 is 11 residues long. V gave up 8 bases and J gave up 10 bases, with 15 bases separating them. For the CDR3, the DNA is TGTGCCGGGCTCAAGCTAAGGGAGCAGTTCTTC. It translates to CAGLKLREQFF.

This rearrangement joins TRBV9 to TRBJ2-3, with 11 bases identical to TRBD1. Germline V lookup: CDR1 SGDLS, CDR2 YYNGEE. J was trimmed by 1 base and V by 4 bases; bases with no gene match: 23. The CDR3 runs to 22 residues. The CDR3 nucleotides read TGTGCCAGCAGCTCCCCCTATTCCGGGACAGGGGGTAAAAGTCCCCGCACAGATACGCAGTATTTT. Translation gives CASSSPYSGTGGKSPRTDTQYF.

This chain joins TRBV18 and TRBJ1-5; TRBD1 matches 10 bases. The CDR3 loop spans 15 amino acids. CDR1 and CDR2 from the germline V gene are KGHSH and LQKENI. V gave up 2 bases and J gave up 2 bases; unmatched junction bases: 0. CDR3 nucleotide sequence: TGTGCCAGCTCACCAGGGACAGGGGGCAATCAGCCCCAGCATTTT. Protein product: CASSPGTGGNQPQHF.

The gene calls are TRBV5-5 and TRBJ1-1, with D possibly TRBD1 on 6 matching bases. CDR1 is SGHKS, CDR2 YYEKEE, per germline (reference sequence). The CDR3 consists of 14 residues. Deletions cut 2 bases from V and 1 base from J, with 9 bases between. The CDR3 sequence: CASSFLGQNTEAFF. In nucleotides, the CDR3 is TGTGCCAGCAGCTTCTTGGGACAGAACACTGAAGCTTTCTTT.

Only one count was recorded for this clone. The chain employs TRBV6-1 and TRBJ1-1; possibly TRBD1 for D (6 bases). Trimming shortened V by 8 bases and J by 5 bases, and 18 bases separated the two germline ends. The CDR3 loop spans 14 amino acids. The V gene's germline CDR1 is MNHNS and CDR2 SASEGT. The chain's CDR3 is CASRSGGEGTEAFF. DNA for the CDR3: TGTGCCAGCCGGTCGGGGGGCGAAGGTACTGAAGCTTTCTTT.